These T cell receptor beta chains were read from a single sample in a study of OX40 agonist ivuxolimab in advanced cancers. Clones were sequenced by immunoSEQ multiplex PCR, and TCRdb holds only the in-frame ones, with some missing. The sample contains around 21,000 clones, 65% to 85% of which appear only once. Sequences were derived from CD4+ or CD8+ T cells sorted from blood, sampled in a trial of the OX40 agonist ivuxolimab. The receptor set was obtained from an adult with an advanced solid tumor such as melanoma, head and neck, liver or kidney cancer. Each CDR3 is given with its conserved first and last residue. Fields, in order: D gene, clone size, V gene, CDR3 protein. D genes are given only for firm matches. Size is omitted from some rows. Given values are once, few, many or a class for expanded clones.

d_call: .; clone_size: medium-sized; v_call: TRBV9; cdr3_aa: CASSVVPRYTEAFF
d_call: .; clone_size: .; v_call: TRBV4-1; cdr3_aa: CASSSSPGRSEAFF
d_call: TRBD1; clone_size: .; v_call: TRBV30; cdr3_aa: CAWSVRGQGRSNSPLHF
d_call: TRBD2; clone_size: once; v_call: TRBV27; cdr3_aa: CASSLLAGGAVREQYF
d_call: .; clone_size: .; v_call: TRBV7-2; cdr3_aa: CASSLAPRVGEQFF
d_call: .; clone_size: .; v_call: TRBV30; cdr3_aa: CAWTPGAALETQYF
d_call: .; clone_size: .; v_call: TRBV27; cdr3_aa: CASNYRDGYGYTF
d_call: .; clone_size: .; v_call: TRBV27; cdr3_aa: CASSPIAVATDTQYF
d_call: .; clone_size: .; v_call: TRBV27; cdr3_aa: CASSGLGPDTQYF
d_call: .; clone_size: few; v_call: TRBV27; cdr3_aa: CASSLTNQPQHF
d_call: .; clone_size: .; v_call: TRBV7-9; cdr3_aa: CASSLAVSDTQYF
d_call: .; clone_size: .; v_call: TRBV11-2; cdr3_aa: CASSLGSNEQYF
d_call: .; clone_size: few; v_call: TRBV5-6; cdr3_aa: CASSLAASPKETQYF
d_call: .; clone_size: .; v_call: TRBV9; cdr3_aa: CASSVAWGVSSYNEQFF
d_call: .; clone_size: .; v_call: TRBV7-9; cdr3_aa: CASSPRRASGNTIYF
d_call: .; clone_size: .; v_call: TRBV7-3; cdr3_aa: CASSLKGPLRDEQFF
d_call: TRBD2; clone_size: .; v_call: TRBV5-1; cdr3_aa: CASSFPSGGRGTDTQYF
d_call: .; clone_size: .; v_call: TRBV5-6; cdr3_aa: CASSPSPDTIYGYTF
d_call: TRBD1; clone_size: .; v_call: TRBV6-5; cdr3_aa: CASSYQQGWAGELFF
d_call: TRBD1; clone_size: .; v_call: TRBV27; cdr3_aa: CASSSGQGLSLEPQHF